The 25 T cell receptor beta chains reported below all come from one sample, sequenced in a study of beta chain features in type 1 diabetes. Of the isolated RNA, all was reverse transcribed, and so the sequenced material was expressed TCRB transcripts. The assay was immunoSEQ multiplex PCR, and TCRdb's table has in-frame clones only and misses some. The sample consists of around 190,000 clones, about 13% of them appearing once. The sequencing sample was made of central memory CD4+ T cells from blood. The receptors were gathered from a woman aged 18-30 years in good health.

In its sample, this clone was seen a few times. The same CDR3 is also encoded by other DNA sequences in this sample. The rearrangement links TRBV18 to TRBJ2-7, with a possible D match to TRBD1 (5 bases). This CDR3 has 13 residues. In germline, CDR1 is KGHSH, CDR2 LQKENI. Trimming took off 3 bases at V and 4 bases at J, with 10 bases between the two ends. CDR3 loop: CASSPAGRYEQYF. CDR3 nucleotides: TGTGCCAGCTCACCGGCAGGGCGGTACGAGCAGTACTTC.

V and J are TRBV18 and TRBJ1-1; maybe TRBD1 (6 bases). In germline, CDR1 is KGHSH, CDR2 LQKENI. V lost 5 bases to trimming and J lost 4 bases, with 20 bases between them. CDR3 length: 16 amino acids. The CDR3: CASSTGGLGGSTEAFF. In DNA, the CDR3 is TGTGCCAGCTCAACGGGGGGCCTCGGCGGGAGCACTGAAGCTTTCTTT.

The V and J genes are TRBV18 and TRBJ2-3; D is unclear. From germline, CDR1 is KGHSH and CDR2 LQKENI. The V end was cut by 4 bases, the J end by 1 base, with 6 bases between. The CDR3 has 13 amino acids. CDR3 region: CASSLIGTDTQYF. The CDR3 DNA is TGTGCCAGCTCACTGATAGGCACAGATACGCAGTATTTT.

This clone has a handful of counts. The chain joins TRBV4-2 to TRBJ2-3; TRBD2 might be the D (6 bases). This CDR3 is 15 amino acids long. The germline V and J ends were trimmed by 4 bases and 0 bases, with 11 bases remaining between them. The germline gives CDR1 LGHNA, CDR2 YNFKEQ. CDR3 coding DNA: TGTGCCAGCAGCCCGATGGGGACTAGCACAGATACGCAGTATTTT. Protein: CASSPMGTSTDTQYF.

The CDR3, as DNA: TGCGCCAGCAGCCCGGGCGCGTCGGGGGATACGCAGTATTTT. Amino acid sequence: CASSPGASGDTQYF. This chain links TRBV5-1 with TRBJ2-3, with TRBD2 as a possible D gene (5 bases). CDR1 is SGHRS and CDR2 is YFSETQ in the germline V gene. V was trimmed by 4 bases and J by 6 bases, leaving 15 bases between them. CDR3 size: 14 residues.

This clone was seen only a few times. The CDR3 nucleotides are TGTGCCAGCAGTTTATCAGGGGTGACCCACAGCTCCTACGAGCAGTACTTC. The encoded protein is CASSLSGVTHSSYEQYF. This chain joins TRBV27 and TRBJ2-7, with a weak D call TRBD1 (5 bases). Germline V gives CDR1 MNHEY, CDR2 SMNVEV (reference sequence). V lost 0 bases to trimming and J lost 0 bases, with 15 bases between them. The CDR3 runs 17 residues.

This rearrangement joins TRBV28 to TRBJ2-7; TRBD1 might be the D (6 bases). Trimming shortened V by 7 bases and J by 0 bases, and 10 bases separated the two germline ends. This CDR3 is 13 amino acids long. The germline V gene has CDR1 MDHEN and CDR2 SYDVKM. The CDR3 sequence: CASNQGSSYEQYF. CDR3 nucleotides: TGTGCCAGCAACCAGGGGTCCTCCTACGAGCAGTACTTC.

The rearrangement links TRBV7-2 to TRBJ2-7; D is perhaps TRBD2 (7 bases). This CDR3 is 15 amino acids long. V was cut by 3 bases and J by 5 bases, with 17 bases left in between. CDR1 and CDR2 (germline): SGHTA, FQGNSA. For the CDR3, the DNA is TGTGCCAGCAGCTTTTTCGGGGGGCGAATTAACGAGCAGTACTTC. Translation: CASSFFGGRINEQYF.

In its sample, this clone was seen a few times. The genes are TRBV7-3 and TRBJ2-1; D not resolved. Germline lookup yields CDR1 SGHTA and CDR2 FQGTGA. The V end lost 3 bases, the J end lost 5 bases, and 11 bases lay between the germline ends. This CDR3 is built from 14 residues. The CDR3 loop is CASSLSSENNEQFF. Written as DNA, the CDR3 is TGTGCCAGCAGCTTGTCCAGCGAGAACAATGAGCAGTTCTTC.

This chain links TRBV6-1 with TRBJ1-3, with no clear D. This CDR3 is built from 13 residues. CDR1 is MNHNS and CDR2 is SASEGT in the germline V gene. V lost 4 bases and J 0 bases, leaving 4 bases between the germline ends. CDR3 sequence reads: CASSVNSGNTIYF. The CDR3 DNA sequence: TGTGCCAGCAGTGTAAACTCTGGAAACACCATATATTTT.

The gene calls are TRBV28 and TRBJ2-6, with D possibly being TRBD1 or TRBD2 (7 bases each). V lost 10 bases and J 1 base, leaving 17 bases between the germline ends. CDR1 and CDR2 from the germline V gene are MDHEN and SYDVKM. The CDR3 consists of 16 residues. Here the CDR3 reads CATRGGINSGANVLTF. CDR3 sequence (DNA): TGTGCCACCAGGGGGGGGATTAATTCTGGGGCCAACGTCCTGACTTTC.

V and J are TRBV30 and TRBJ1-4; 8 bases map to TRBD1. The CDR3 is 16 residues long. Germline lookup yields CDR1 GTSNPN and CDR2 SVGIG (reference sequence). V trimming: 4 bases; J trimming: 7 bases; junction bases outside the gene matches: 14. The CDR3 nucleotides read TGTGCCTGGAAAGGGCAGGGGGCCGGTGTCAGTGAAAAACTGTTTTTT. It encodes CAWKGQGAGVSEKLFF.

There are a few counts of this clone. V is TRBV14 and J is TRBJ1-5; D perhaps matches TRBD1 (6 bases). Germline assignment: CDR1 SGHDN and CDR2 FVKESK. CDR3 length: 13 residues. Trimming cost V 3 bases and J 7 bases, with 10 bases left between them. The chain's CDR3 is CASSQTGVQPQHF. CDR3 DNA sequence: TGTGCCAGCAGCCAGACAGGCGTCCAGCCCCAGCATTTT.

The V call is TRBV9, the J call TRBJ1-1; D unclear. The V and J ends lost 4 bases and 1 base respectively, with 11 bases between them. In germline, CDR1 is SGDLS, CDR2 YYNGEE. The CDR3 contains 14 residues. The DNA of the CDR3 is TGTGCCAGCAGCTCCACTCCATCGAACACTGAAGCTTTCTTT. Protein sequence: CASSSTPSNTEAFF.

This chain joins TRBV20-1 and TRBJ2-7; D call uncertain. There are 11 residues in the CDR3. CDR1 and CDR2 (germline): DFQATT, SNEGSKA (reference sequence). Trimming removed 3 bases from V and 3 bases from J, with 6 bases in between. The CDR3, as DNA: TGCAGTGCTAGCCCCTTCTACGAGCAGTACTTC. It translates to CSASPFYEQYF.

The rearrangement links TRBV28 to TRBJ2-7, with a tentative D call TRBD1 (5 bases). The CDR3 runs 14 residues. Germline CDR1 reads MDHEN; CDR2 reads SYDVKM. The V end lost 6 bases, the J end lost 5 bases, and 17 bases lay between the germline ends. As DNA, the CDR3 is TGTGCCAGCAGGCCCGACCCCAGGGTAAACGAGCAGTACTTC. Protein: CASRPDPRVNEQYF.

There are a few counts of this clone. This chain joins TRBV11-2 and TRBJ2-5, with D possibly being TRBD2 (6 bases). V dropped 1 base and J dropped 4 bases, with 19 bases sitting between them. The germline CDR1 and CDR2 sequences are SGHAT and FQNNGV. The CDR3 is 17 residues long. The CDR3 DNA follows: TGTGCCAGCAGCTTAGTTCGTGGTAGCGGAGGACGAGAGACCCAGTACTTC. Protein: CASSLVRGSGGRETQYF.

The V gene is TRBV7-9, the J gene TRBJ2-7; 8 nucleotides line up with TRBD2. There are 13 residues in the CDR3. V shed 8 bases, J shed 3 bases, and the junction held 6 bases outside the gene matches. In germline, CDR1 is SEHNR, CDR2 FQNEAQ (reference sequence). CDR3 DNA: TGTGCCAGCCGGAGCGGGAGTAGCTACGAGCAGTACTTC. It specifies CASRSGSSYEQYF.

The genes are TRBV6-5 and TRBJ2-7; the D is unclear. V gave up 8 bases and J gave up 2 bases, with 13 bases separating them. CDR3 length: 13 residues. The germline V gene encodes CDR1 MNHEY and CDR2 SVGAGI. Written as DNA, the CDR3 is TGTGCCAGCGCCCGGGTGATAACCTACGAGCAGTACTTC. Protein sequence: CASARVITYEQYF.

The genes are TRBV7-2 and TRBJ1-5, with a tentative D call TRBD1 (6 bases). V was shortened by 4 bases and J by 0 bases, with 10 bases between the two germline ends. CDR1 is SGHTA, CDR2 FQGNSA, per germline. CDR3 length: 15 amino acids. CDR3 DNA sequence: TGTGCCAGCAGCTCAGGGGACACTAGCAATCAGCCCCAGCATTTT. Translated: CASSSGDTSNQPQHF.

This clone came up once. The V gene is TRBV9, the J gene TRBJ1-1; TRBD1 is a possible D gene (6 bases). V was clipped by 3 bases and J by 8 bases, with 14 bases between them. Germline V gene sequence: CDR1 SGDLS, CDR2 YYNGEE. The CDR3 is 13 residues long. The CDR3 nucleotides read TGTGCCAGCAGCGCACAACTCCAGGGGGAAGCTTTCTTT. Its translation: CASSAQLQGEAFF.

CDR3 nucleotide sequence: TGCGCCAGCAGCTTGGAACAGGGGCGGACCGGGGAGCTGTTTTTT. Protein: CASSLEQGRTGELFF. The chain has TRBV5-1 and TRBJ2-2; 7 nucleotides line up with TRBD1. The germline V gene has CDR1 SGHRS and CDR2 YFSETQ. This CDR3 is built from 15 residues. The V segment lost 0 bases and the J segment 5 bases; nucleotides outside the gene matches: 4.

A remark on this clone: The sample carries other DNA sequences with the same CDR3. This chain's CDR3 is CASSLSGDYNEQFF. The CDR3 nucleotides read TGCGCCAGCAGCTTGAGCGGGGATTACAATGAGCAGTTCTTC. This rearrangement joins TRBV5-1 to TRBJ2-1; 7 nucleotides agree with TRBD2. There are 14 residues in the CDR3. Germline V gene lookup returns CDR1 SGHRS and CDR2 YFSETQ. The trim removed 1 base at V and 4 bases at J, leaving 2 bases unmatched.

The rearrangement links TRBV2 to TRBJ1-1, with TRBD1 as a possible D gene (6 bases). The CDR3 runs to 15 residues. Germline V gene sequence: CDR1 SNHLY, CDR2 FYNNEI. Trimming took 4 bases from V and 3 from J, leaving 15 bases between them. CDR3: CASSVHRVKDTEAFF. CDR3 sequence (DNA): TGTGCCAGCAGTGTCCACAGGGTTAAGGACACTGAAGCTTTCTTT.

This clone was detected a few times. This sequence joins TRBV30 and TRBJ2-7; D remains unclear. The ends were cut back, 2 bases at V and 0 bases at J, with 8 bases in the middle. In germline, CDR1 is GTSNPN, CDR2 SVGIG (reference sequence). This CDR3 comprises 13 residues. Here the CDR3 DNA reads TGTGCCTGGAGTAGTGACAACTCCTACGAGCAGTACTTC. Its translation: CAWSSDNSYEQYF.